Given below is one T cell receptor beta chain in context. The record originates from a study of blood T cell repertoires in COVID-19. Clones were read by immunoSEQ multiplex PCR, and TCRdb kept only the in-frame ones, dropping some. The sample holds about 250,000 clones; over 70% are singletons and the top ten take over 3%. Germline V gene data show CDR1 as SGHAT and CDR2 as FQNNGV. V lost 1 base and J lost 5, with 14 bases in between. The CDR3 has 16 residues. What was sequenced was PBMCs or T cells enriched from blood (not recorded which). The chain recombines TRBV11-2 with TRBJ2-2, with D tentatively TRBD2 (5 bases). The receptor was derived from a woman in her thirties or forties who had been exposed to COVID-19. The CDR3 protein is CASSLVTGYGTGELFF. DNA of the CDR3: TGTGCCAGCAGCTTAGTTACGGGGTATGGGACCGGGGAGCTGTTTTTT.